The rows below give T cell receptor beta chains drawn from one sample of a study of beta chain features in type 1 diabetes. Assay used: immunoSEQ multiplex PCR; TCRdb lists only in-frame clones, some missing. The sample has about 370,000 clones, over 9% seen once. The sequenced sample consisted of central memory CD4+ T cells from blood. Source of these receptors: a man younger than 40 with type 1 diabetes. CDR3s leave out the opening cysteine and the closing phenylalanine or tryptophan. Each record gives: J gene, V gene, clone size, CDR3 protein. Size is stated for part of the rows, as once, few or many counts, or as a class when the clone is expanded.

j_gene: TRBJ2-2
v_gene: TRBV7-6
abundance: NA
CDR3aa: ASSLTRVSTGELF

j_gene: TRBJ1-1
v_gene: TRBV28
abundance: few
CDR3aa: ASSWTPRGAEAF

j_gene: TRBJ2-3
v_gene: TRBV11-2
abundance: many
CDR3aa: ASSLMLAGGPDTQY

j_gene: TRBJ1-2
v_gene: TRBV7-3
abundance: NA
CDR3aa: ASSSDRQGFGYT

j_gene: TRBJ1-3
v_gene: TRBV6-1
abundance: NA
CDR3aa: ASRRDANTIY

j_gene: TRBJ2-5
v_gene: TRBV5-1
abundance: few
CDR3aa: ASSLRGEETQY

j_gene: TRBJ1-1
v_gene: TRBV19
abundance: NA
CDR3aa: ASSIQGARGTEAF

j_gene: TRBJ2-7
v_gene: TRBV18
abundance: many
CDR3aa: ASSDSTSYEQY

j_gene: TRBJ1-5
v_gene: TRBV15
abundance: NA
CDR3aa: ATRATDQPQH

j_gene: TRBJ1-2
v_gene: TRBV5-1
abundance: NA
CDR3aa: ASSLEGATGGYT

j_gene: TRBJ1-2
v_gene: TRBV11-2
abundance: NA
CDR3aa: ASSPYSDGYT

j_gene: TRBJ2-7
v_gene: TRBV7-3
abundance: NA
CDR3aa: ASSLGTGPYEQY

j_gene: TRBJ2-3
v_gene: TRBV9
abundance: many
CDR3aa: ASSVSADTQY

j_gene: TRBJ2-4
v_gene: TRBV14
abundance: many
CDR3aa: ASSRGEDIQY

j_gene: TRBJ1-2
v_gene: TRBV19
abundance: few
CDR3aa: ASRWPLQGEGYT

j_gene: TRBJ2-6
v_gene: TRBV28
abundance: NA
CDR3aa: ASSFLGQGTGANVLT

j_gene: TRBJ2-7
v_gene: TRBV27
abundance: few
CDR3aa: ASKRQGASYEQY

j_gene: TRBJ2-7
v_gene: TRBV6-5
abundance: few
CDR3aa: ASQLGTGGTEQY

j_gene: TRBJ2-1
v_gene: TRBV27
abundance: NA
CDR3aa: ASRRDQYNEQF

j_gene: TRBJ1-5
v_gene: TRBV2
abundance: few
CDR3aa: ASSVGGIGTESYSNQPQH

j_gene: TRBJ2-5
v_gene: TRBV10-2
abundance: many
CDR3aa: ASGAGQETQY

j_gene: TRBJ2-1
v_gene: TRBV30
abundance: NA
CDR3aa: AWSTYNEQF